One sample yielded the 16 T cell receptor beta chains listed below, sequenced in a study of PD-1 blockade in mismatch repair-deficient tumors. The method was immunoSEQ multiplex PCR; TCRdb's version includes in-frame clones alone and lacks a portion of them. This sample carries about 120,000 clones, 70% to 90% of them seen once, and the ten largest clones take 13%. This material consisted of peripheral blood, taken 44 weeks after starting pembrolizumab. These receptors were collected from an adult with mismatch repair-deficient cancer.

This chain connects TRBV4-2 to TRBJ2-7; TRBD1 matches 11 bases. The V segment lost 1 base and the J segment 6 bases; nucleotides outside the gene matches: 5. The CDR3 contains 15 residues. Germline V gene lookup returns CDR1 LGHNA and CDR2 YNFKEQ. This CDR3 is CASSQVGQGACEQYF. In nucleotides, the CDR3 is TGTGCCAGCAGCCAAGTAGGACAGGGGGCGTGCGAGCAGTACTTC.

This sequence joins TRBV2 and TRBJ1-4, with 8 bases aligning to TRBD1. Germline CDR1 and CDR2: SNHLY and FYNNEI. J was trimmed by 7 bases and V by 3 bases; bases with no gene match: 4. The CDR3 sequence is 14 residues long. In DNA, the CDR3 is TGTGCCAGCAGTGACAGGGGGCGAGGTGAAAAACTGTTTTTT. Its translation: CASSDRGRGEKLFF.

V is TRBV6-5 and J is TRBJ2-2, with TRBD1 as a possible D gene (5 bases). The CDR3 length is 16 residues. Germline CDR1 and CDR2: MNHEY and SVGAGI. Trimming shortened V by 0 bases and J by 3 bases, and 11 bases separated the two germline ends. Here the CDR3 reads CASSYSTGIYTGELFF. CDR3 coding DNA: TGTGCCAGCAGTTACTCTACAGGCATTTACACCGGGGAGCTGTTTTTT.

The chain combines TRBV5-1 with TRBJ2-1, with D perhaps TRBD2 (5 bases). Trimming took off 0 bases at V and 6 bases at J, with 7 bases between the two ends. Germline-derived CDR1 and CDR2 are SGHRS and YFSETQ. The CDR3 spans 13 residues. The CDR3 here is CASSLGTSNEQFF. In DNA, the CDR3 is TGCGCCAGCAGCTTGGGAACTAGCAATGAGCAGTTCTTC.

This chain uses TRBV10-3 with TRBJ2-1, with 14 bases fitting TRBD2. Germline V CDR1 and CDR2: ENHRY, SYGVKD. This CDR3 has 17 amino acids. J lost 3 bases, V lost 7 bases, and 8 bases had no gene match. CDR3 sequence: CAIKGTSGSPIYNEQFF. CDR3 coding DNA: TGTGCCATCAAAGGGACTAGCGGGAGTCCTATCTACAATGAGCAGTTCTTC.

V usage is TRBV4-1 and J usage is TRBJ2-7; 13 bases are shared with TRBD2. Germline trimming cut 3 bases from V and 2 bases from J; bases unmatched to any gene: 7. This CDR3 region has 17 residues. Germline V CDR1 and CDR2: MGHRA, YSYEKL. The CDR3 is CASSQGLAGYRTYEQYF. The DNA of the CDR3 is TGCGCCAGCAGCCAGGGACTAGCGGGATACCGTACCTACGAGCAGTACTTC.

This clone came up a few times. J is TRBJ2-2 and V is TRBV7-2, with D unresolved. The germline gives CDR1 SGHTA, CDR2 FQGNSA. The ends were cut back, 2 bases at V and 0 bases at J, with 10 bases in the middle. There are 16 residues in the CDR3. CDR3 residues: CASSLLGTANTGELFF. The CDR3 coding sequence is TGTGCCAGCAGCTTATTAGGTACAGCGAACACCGGGGAGCTGTTTTTT.

This rearrangement joins TRBV5-4 to TRBJ1-4, with 7 nucleotides matching TRBD1. Trimming took 4 bases from V and 5 from J; bases not matched to a gene: 8. CDR3 size: 15 residues. Germline V gives CDR1 SGHNT, CDR2 YYREEE (reference sequence). The CDR3: CASSNNRGLNEKLFF. The CDR3 nucleotides are TGTGCCAGCAGCAACAACAGGGGACTAAATGAAAAACTGTTTTTT.

The chain recombines TRBV19 with TRBJ2-1; TRBD2 aligns across 8 bases. The CDR3 spans 14 residues. CDR1 is LNHDA, CDR2 SQIVND, per germline (reference sequence). V shed 5 bases and J 2 bases; nucleotides not matched to a gene: 2. CDR3: CASSREGPYNEQFF. CDR3 DNA: TGTGCCAGTAGTCGGGAGGGCCCCTACAATGAGCAGTTCTTC.

The CDR3 bases are TGTGCCGGATCGCTCTCAACTGACAGGAACTATGGCTACACCTTC. Amino acid sequence: CAGSLSTDRNYGYTF. V gene TRBV30 combines with J gene TRBJ1-2, with D maybe TRBD1 (6 bases). The V end lost 8 bases, the J end lost 2 bases, and 21 bases lay between the germline ends. The germline gives CDR1 GTSNPN, CDR2 SVGIG (reference sequence). This CDR3 has 15 residues.

This clone has only one observation. The J gene is TRBJ1-5, the V gene TRBV19; D may be TRBD1 (5 bases). The germline V gene encodes CDR1 LNHDA and CDR2 SQIVND (reference sequence). The CDR3 spans 15 residues. The V end was cut by 3 bases, the J end by 9 bases, with 18 bases between. For the CDR3, the DNA is TGTGCCAGTAGTATTAGACAGATCACCGGGGGGCCCCAGCATTTT. It codes for CASSIRQITGGPQHF.

The CDR3 is CASSPGRGSTEAFF. In DNA, the CDR3 is TGCGCCAGCAGCCCGGGGAGGGGGAGCACTGAAGCTTTCTTT. The chain links TRBV4-1 to TRBJ1-1, with D tentatively TRBD1 (6 bases). Trimming cost V 4 bases and J 4 bases, with 13 bases left between them. The CDR3 sequence is 14 residues long. Per the germline V gene, CDR1 is MGHRA and CDR2 is YSYEKL.

This chain connects TRBV30 to TRBJ2-5; the D gene is possibly TRBD2 (5 bases). This CDR3 comprises 12 residues. V was pared by 0 bases and J by 9 bases, with 11 bases between. CDR1 GTSNPN and CDR2 SVGIG come from the germline V gene (reference sequence). CDR3 region: CAWSVRGMAQYF. The CDR3 nucleotides read TGTGCCTGGAGTGTACGAGGGATGGCCCAGTACTTC.

V usage is TRBV10-2 and J usage is TRBJ2-7; D unclear. Germline V gene sequence: CDR1 WSHSY, CDR2 SAAADI. V lost 4 bases and J lost 1, with 8 bases in between. The CDR3 spans 13 residues. In nucleotides, the CDR3 is TGCGCCAGCAGTGCCTACTATTCCTACGAGCAGTACTTC. Amino acids: CASSAYYSYEQYF.

This chain uses TRBV21-1 with TRBJ1-4. TRBV21-1 is a listed pseudogene. The CDR3 loop spans 13 amino acids. The CDR3 region is CASSKAPEEKLFF. CDR3 in DNA: TGTGCCAGCAGCAAAGCGCCGGAGGAAAAACTGTTTTTT.

This clone came up once. The chain is built from TRBV27 and TRBJ2-3; 9 positions match TRBD2. The CDR3 totals 17 residues. The junction had 10 bases not matched to a gene; V was cut back by 2 bases and J by 4 bases. Per germline, CDR1 MNHEY and CDR2 SMNVEV (reference sequence). CDR3 bases: TGTGCCAGCAGTTTAAGCCCCGCGGGACTAGCCTCAGATACGCAGTATTTT. Translation: CASSLSPAGLASDTQYF.